The 29 T cell receptor beta chains below come from one sample, sequenced in a study of T cell changes during pregnancy in multiple sclerosis. The repertoire was sequenced with immunoSEQ multiplex PCR; TCRdb's copy has only in-frame clones and lacks some. The sample has some 100,000 clones, around nine tenths seen once. The sample was peripheral blood, taken in the second trimester of pregnancy. The source of these receptors is a female donor with multiple sclerosis, enrolled in a pregnancy study.

On this clone itself: Other DNA sequences in this specimen translate into the identical CDR3. This chain joins TRBV7-3 and TRBJ1-2; possible D gene TRBD1, 6 bases. CDR3 length: 13 residues. Trimming removed 2 bases from V and 2 bases from J, with 6 bases in between. CDR1 and CDR2 (germline): SGHTA, FQGTGA. The CDR3 protein is CASSLGQNYGYTF. CDR3 bases: TGTGCCAGCAGCTTAGGACAGAACTATGGCTACACCTTC.

A few counts support this clone. Other DNA variants within this sample encode the same CDR3. V usage is TRBV19 and J usage is TRBJ2-3; 7 nucleotides match TRBD1. V lost 6 bases to trimming and J lost 1 base; unmatched junction nucleotides: 7. This CDR3 has 15 amino acids. Germline values: CDR1 LNHDA, CDR2 SQIVND (reference sequence). CDR3 residues: CASSRPGQGTDTQYF. In DNA, the CDR3 is TGTGCCAGTAGCAGGCCCGGACAGGGCACAGATACGCAGTATTTT.

The chain has TRBV28 and TRBJ2-3; 9 positions agree with TRBD1. This CDR3 is 14 amino acids long. Germline V gene lookup returns CDR1 MDHEN and CDR2 SYDVKM. Trimming cost V 3 bases and J 3 bases; bases outside gene matches: 1. This CDR3 reads CASSLDRGTDTQYF. As DNA, the CDR3 is TGTGCCAGCAGTTTGGACAGGGGAACAGATACGCAGTATTTT.

Of note for this clone: This CDR3 is also generated by other DNA sequences in the sample. The genes are TRBV9 and TRBJ1-1; 8 nucleotides align to TRBD1. The CDR3 is made up of 14 amino acids. V shed 0 bases and J 5 bases; nucleotides not matched to a gene: 3. In germline, CDR1 is SGDLS, CDR2 YYNGEE. The DNA of the CDR3 is TGTGCCAGCAGCGTAGAACAGGGGGGGACTGAAGCTTTCTTT. This translates into CASSVEQGGTEAFF.

The J gene is TRBJ2-1, the V gene TRBV7-3, with unresolved D. The germline gives CDR1 SGHTA, CDR2 FQGTGA. Trimming took 1 base from V and 3 from J, leaving 7 bases between them. This CDR3 comprises 14 residues. In nucleotides, the CDR3 is TGTGCCAGCAGCTTAAGTCCCGGCTACAATGAGCAGTTCTTC. Translating it yields CASSLSPGYNEQFF.

The chain is built from TRBV18 and TRBJ1-2; maybe TRBD1 (5 bases). V dropped 2 bases and J dropped 3 bases, with 10 bases sitting between them. Per the germline V gene, CDR1 is KGHSH and CDR2 is LQKENI. The CDR3 covers 14 residues. CDR3 loop: CASSPTTDYYGYTF. The DNA of the CDR3 is TGTGCCAGCTCACCAACGACAGACTACTATGGCTACACCTTC.

CDR3 region: CASSQSSGEHMNTEAFF. DNA of the CDR3: TGCGCCAGCAGTCAATCGTCCGGGGAACATATGAACACTGAAGCTTTCTTT. The chain is built from TRBV23-1 and TRBJ1-1; D is ambiguous. TRBV23-1 is filed as an ORF, its function uncertain. The length of the CDR3 is 17 residues. Trimming stripped 0 bases from V and 0 bases from J, with 14 bases between.

V usage is TRBV29-1 and J usage is TRBJ2-7; D possibly corresponds to TRBD1 (5 bases). Between the trimmed V and J ends, which lost 8 bases and 7 bases, there was a span of 21 bases. The germline V gene encodes CDR1 SQVTM and CDR2 ANQGSEA. The CDR3 spans 13 residues. The CDR3 coding sequence is TGCAGCCTCGACAGAGCGAACGGACGGGAGCAGTACTTC. Its translation: CSLDRANGREQYF.

The V and J genes are TRBV7-6 and TRBJ2-1, with 7 bases lining up with TRBD1. This CDR3 spans 14 amino acids. V was pared by 4 bases and J by 3 bases, with 3 bases of the junction left unmatched. Germline V gene lookup returns CDR1 SGHVS and CDR2 FNYEAQ. This CDR3 reads CASSSRTGYNEQFF. The CDR3 bases are TGTGCCAGCAGCTCCCGGACAGGCTACAATGAGCAGTTCTTC.

The chain recombines TRBV10-2 with TRBJ2-5; 10 positions match TRBD1. V lost 6 bases, J lost 4 bases, and 11 bases stayed unmatched. The germline CDR1 and CDR2 sequences are WSHSY and SAAADI. The CDR3 consists of 16 residues. The CDR3 loop is CASRDPGTGDGETQYF. The CDR3 DNA reads as TGCGCCAGCAGAGACCCGGGGACAGGGGATGGAGAGACCCAGTACTTC.

The chain employs TRBV5-5 and TRBJ1-3; D unresolved. V was shortened by 1 base and J by 0 bases, with 8 bases between the two germline ends. This CDR3 region has 15 residues. Germline CDR1 and CDR2: SGHKS and YYEKEE (reference sequence). CDR3 amino acids: CASSLLGISGNTIYF. CDR3 DNA: TGTGCCAGCAGCTTGCTGGGCATCTCTGGAAACACCATATATTTT.

CDR3 loop: CASSLRAGGNSPLHF. The CDR3 DNA is TGTGCCAGCAGCTTGAGGGCAGGGGGTAATTCACCCCTCCACTTT. J is TRBJ1-6 and V is TRBV5-4; the match to TRBD1 covers 7 bases. The CDR3 covers 15 residues. Germline V lookup: CDR1 SGHNT, CDR2 YYREEE (reference sequence). The V gene end was trimmed by 1 base and the J gene end by 6 bases; junction bases not matched to a gene: 4. Based on the CDR3 plus reference TRBV5-4 and TRBJ1-6, the full variable domain is ETGVTQSPTHLIKTRGQQVTLRCSSQSGHNTVSWYQQALGQGPQFIFQYYREEENGRGNFPPRFSGLQFPNYSSELNVNALELDDSALYLCASSLRAGGNSPLHFGNGTRLTVT.

The chain is built from TRBV18 and TRBJ2-7; D is unresolved. The CDR3 contains 12 residues. V was trimmed by 5 bases and J by 4 bases, leaving 9 bases between them. Germline V gene data show CDR1 as KGHSH and CDR2 as LQKENI. This CDR3 reads CASSSLPYEQYF. As DNA, the CDR3 is TGTGCCAGCTCATCCCTCCCGTACGAGCAGTACTTC.

V and J are TRBV7-9 and TRBJ1-4, with a weak D call TRBD1 (6 bases). Per the germline V gene, CDR1 is SEHNR and CDR2 is FQNEAQ (reference sequence). CDR3 length: 15 amino acids. Between the trimmed V and J ends, which lost 3 bases and 1 base, there was a span of 9 bases. CDR3 loop: CASSFVQGTNEKLFF. The CDR3 DNA reads TGTGCCAGCAGCTTCGTACAGGGAACTAATGAAAAACTGTTTTTT.

The chain carries TRBV18 and TRBJ1-2, with D tentatively TRBD1 (6 bases). CDR3 length: 15 amino acids. Germline-derived CDR1 and CDR2 are KGHSH and LQKENI. Trimming took off 3 bases at V and 2 bases at J, with 13 bases between the two ends. Written as DNA, the CDR3 is TGTGCCAGCTCACCGAATGCCGGACAGAACTATGGCTACACCTTC. This sequence encodes CASSPNAGQNYGYTF.

The genes are TRBV5-1 and TRBJ1-3, with D hard to call. CDR1 and CDR2 (germline): SGHRS, YFSETQ. The germline V and J ends were trimmed by 0 bases and 0 bases, with 7 bases remaining between them. The CDR3 spans 15 residues. The DNA of the CDR3 is TGCGCCAGCAGCTTGGAACGGAGCTCTGGAAACACCATATATTTT. Its translation is CASSLERSSGNTIYF.

The chain combines TRBV30 with TRBJ1-1, with 8 bases lining up with TRBD1. Germline V CDR1 and CDR2: GTSNPN, SVGIG (reference sequence). V shed 0 bases, J shed 1 base, and the junction held 10 bases outside the gene matches. There are 17 residues in the CDR3. The CDR3: CAWSVPAGGFWNTEAFF. In nucleotides, the CDR3 is TGTGCCTGGAGTGTTCCCGCAGGGGGCTTCTGGAACACTGAAGCTTTCTTT.

This sequence joins TRBV5-8 and TRBJ2-3; the match to TRBD1 covers 12 bases. The V gene end was trimmed by 0 bases and the J gene end by 5 bases; junction bases not matched to a gene: 4. This CDR3 contains 16 residues. The germline V gene encodes CDR1 SGHTS and CDR2 YDEGEE. CDR3 loop: CASSLGDRGRIDTQYF. CDR3 DNA: TGTGCCAGCAGCTTGGGGGACAGGGGGCGCATAGATACGCAGTATTTT. Full variable domain (missing parts from reference TRBV5-8 and TRBJ2-3): EAGVTQSPTHLIKTRGQQATLRCSPISGHTSVYWYQQALGLGLQFLLWYDEGEERNRGNFPPRFSGRQFPNYSSELNVNALELEDSALYLCASSLGDRGRIDTQYFGPGTRLTVL.

The chain has TRBV6-6 and TRBJ1-3; a weak D match, TRBD1 (5 bases). The CDR3 extends over 15 amino acids. Trimming removed 2 bases from V and 2 bases from J, with 10 bases in between. Germline assignment: CDR1 MNHNY and CDR2 SVGAGI (reference sequence). CDR3 nucleotide sequence: TGTGCCAGCAGTTACCCGGCAGGGACTGGAAACACCATATATTTT. Translation gives CASSYPAGTGNTIYF.

This sequence joins TRBV28 and TRBJ2-1, with TRBD1 identical over 7 bases. CDR1 is MDHEN, CDR2 SYDVKM, per germline. V gave up 3 bases and J gave up 7 bases; unmatched junction bases: 12. The CDR3 contains 16 residues. CDR3 loop: CASSFLDRDLLNEQFF. The CDR3 DNA is TGTGCCAGCAGTTTCCTCGACAGGGATCTACTGAATGAGCAGTTCTTC.

The chain has TRBV19 and TRBJ1-5; 9 bases are shared with TRBD1. The CDR3 is made up of 18 amino acids. From germline, CDR1 is LNHDA and CDR2 SQIVND (reference sequence). Unmatched junction bases numbered 15, after V lost 7 bases and J lost 2 bases. Here the CDR3 DNA reads TGTGCCAGTAACTCGGACCCGGGACAGGGAAGGGGCAATCAGCCCCAGCATTTT. This codes for CASNSDPGQGRGNQPQHF. Together with reference TRBV19 and TRBJ1-5, the CDR3 gives the full variable domain: DGGITQSPKYLFRKEGQNVTLSCEQNLNHDAMYWYRQDPGQGLRLIYYSQIVNDFQKGDIAEGYSVSREKKESFPLTVTSAQKNPTAFYLCASNSDPGQGRGNQPQHFGDGTRLSIL.

This rearrangement joins TRBV9 to TRBJ2-1, with 9 bases that match TRBD2. CDR3 length: 16 amino acids. Per the germline V gene, CDR1 is SGDLS and CDR2 is YYNGEE. V trimming: 0 bases; J trimming: 2 bases; junction bases outside the gene matches: 3. The CDR3, as DNA: TGTGCCAGCAGCGTAGAGGCGGGAGGGCCCTACAATGAGCAGTTCTTC. It yields the protein CASSVEAGGPYNEQFF.

The chain combines TRBV9 with TRBJ1-4; 8 nucleotides align to TRBD1. V lost 0 bases, J lost 3 bases, and 4 bases stayed unmatched. The germline gives CDR1 SGDLS, CDR2 YYNGEE. The length of the CDR3 is 16 residues. The CDR3 bases are TGTGCCAGCAGCGTAGGGACAGGGTGGTCTAATGAAAAACTGTTTTTT. This encodes CASSVGTGWSNEKLFF.

V gene TRBV15 combines with J gene TRBJ1-3; no definite D call. Looked up from germline, CDR1 is LNHNV and CDR2 is YYDKDF (reference sequence). The CDR3 contains 15 residues. Deletions cut 3 bases from V and 0 bases from J, with 9 bases between. CDR3 nucleotides: TGTGCCACCAGCAGGGCCCGGAGCTCTGGAAACACCATATATTTT. This codes for CATSRARSSGNTIYF.

V usage is TRBV5-4 and J usage is TRBJ2-3; 12 nucleotides line up with TRBD2. V lost 5 bases, J lost 9 bases, and 16 bases stayed unmatched. Germline V gene sequence: CDR1 SGHNT, CDR2 YYREEE (reference sequence). CDR3 length: 17 amino acids. CDR3 residues: CASSSDLTSGGGGTQYF. The CDR3 region has the DNA TGTGCCAGCAGTTCCGATCTGACTAGCGGGGGAGGGGGGACGCAGTATTTT. The full variable domain, completed using reference TRBV5-4 and TRBJ2-3, is ETGVTQSPTHLIKTRGQQVTLRCSSQSGHNTVSWYQQALGQGPQFIFQYYREEENGRGNFPPRFSGLQFPNYSSELNVNALELDDSALYLCASSSDLTSGGGGTQYFGPGTRLTVL.

This chain connects TRBV28 to TRBJ1-2, with D perhaps TRBD1 (5 bases). In germline, CDR1 is MDHEN, CDR2 SYDVKM. The CDR3 extends over 15 amino acids. The V end was cut by 7 bases, the J end by 6 bases, with 21 bases between. CDR3 region: CASILTSGDYNGYTF. The CDR3, as DNA: TGTGCCAGCATCCTGACCTCGGGGGATTACAATGGCTACACCTTC.

The gene calls are TRBV7-6 and TRBJ1-1; D call uncertain. V lost 3 bases, J lost 0 bases, and 11 bases lay in between. The CDR3 extends over 15 amino acids. Germline CDR1 is SGHVS and CDR2 is FNYEAQ. CDR3 bases: TGTGCCAGCAGCTTGACATCCGGATTGAACACTGAAGCTTTCTTT. This gives the protein CASSLTSGLNTEAFF.

The genes are TRBV27 and TRBJ2-1, with 9 bases lining up with TRBD2. CDR3 length equals 16 residues. CDR1 and CDR2 (germline): MNHEY, SMNVEV (reference sequence). With V trimmed by 1 base and J by 5 bases, 6 bases remained unmatched. CDR3 loop: CASSLYSGRGDNEQFF. CDR3 sequence (DNA): TGTGCCAGCAGTTTATATAGCGGGAGAGGGGACAATGAGCAGTTCTTC.

The chain links TRBV4-2 to TRBJ1-2, with 7 nucleotides matching TRBD1. The germline gives CDR1 LGHNA, CDR2 YNFKEQ. Unmatched junction bases numbered 6, after V lost 6 bases and J lost 5 bases. The length of the CDR3 is 13 residues. The CDR3 DNA is TGTGCCAGCAGTGACGGGACAGTTTATGGCTACACCTTC. This encodes CASSDGTVYGYTF.